This T cell receptor (beta chain) was sequenced during a study of siplizumab effects on memory and regulatory T cells (dated by TCRdb to about 2019). In the study overall: The study examined how the anti-CD2 antibody siplizumab affects alloreactive T-cell subsets in allogeneic mixed lymphocyte reactions built from human PBMCs.

For CDR1 and CDR2, the germline V gene (reference sequence) lists MNHEY and SMNVEV. Counted from cysteine to phenylalanine, this CDR3 has 15 amino acids. This entry keeps only the CDR3 DNA: 45 bases, framed from base 1. General study outcomes and caveats: Whether proliferating Tregs from siplizumab cultures were suppressive was not functionally confirmed. Because sequences below about 10^-5 frequency were poorly captured, only a minor fraction of alloreactive clones could be mapped to unstimulated subsets. Unstimulated naive T cells appeared more diverse than memory T cells, and naive cells seemed to contribute substantially to the alloresponse. Among mappable alloreactive CD4+ clones, the Treg-derived fraction averaged nearly 70% with siplizumab versus 25% to 30% in control reactions. About 75-96% of proliferating CD4+ or CD8+ clones could not be given a naive or memory phenotype. Siplizumab significantly reduced the cumulative frequency of alloreactive sequences traceable to unstimulated CD4+ memory T cells.

Concerning this clone itself: No antigen is known for it. One junction end disagrees with the germline gene, perhaps due to a read error.

Libraries were prepared through the immunoSEQ multiplex PCR assay. Some 9.9 x 10^4 TCR templates per sample were assayed by the deep sequencing platform. Genomic DNA extracted from sorted T cells was the material used for TCRbeta CDR3 sequencing. The study's own analysis went as follows. The R programming language was used for clonal analysis of the TCRbeta CDR3 data. Alloreactive CD4+ and CD8+ clones were defined by comparing unstimulated samples with post-reaction CFSE-low samples. Regulatory or non-regulatory origin of alloreactive CD4+ clones was assigned by matching sequences to the sorted unstimulated Treg and non-Treg repertoires. TCRdb carries this immuneACCESS record with in-frame sequences only. Its versions omit some clonotypes, under half of them owing to an unresolved V gene in the studies checked, with the rest unexplained. Clone size and the V and J calls come from that table; the DNA yielded D and trimming. The sample has around 100,000 clones on record, over 90% of them singletons. 1% to 1.5% of the sample is taken by the ten largest.

Sorted unstimulated T cells and proliferating T cells recovered from mixed lymphocyte reactions were subjected to TCRbeta CDR3 sequencing. Fresh whole blood from approximately 9 HLA-typed healthy donors was used to isolate PBMCs. Unstimulated CD4+ non-regulatory T cells were FACS-sorted to map the origin of alloreactive clones. This TCR was recovered from a human donor in good health. The chain was built from TRBV27 and TRBJ2-7, with the D gene call left open. The sequencing sample was made of non-Treg CD4+ T cells sorted from blood. In light of the paper, this sample's cell subset or site label describes: FACS-sorted unstimulated CD4+ non-regulatory T cells. The sequenced DNA is TGTGCCGGCAGTACGCCGGAAAAAGGAGCCTACGAGCAGTACTTC. Protein translation: CAGSTPEKGAYEQYF.